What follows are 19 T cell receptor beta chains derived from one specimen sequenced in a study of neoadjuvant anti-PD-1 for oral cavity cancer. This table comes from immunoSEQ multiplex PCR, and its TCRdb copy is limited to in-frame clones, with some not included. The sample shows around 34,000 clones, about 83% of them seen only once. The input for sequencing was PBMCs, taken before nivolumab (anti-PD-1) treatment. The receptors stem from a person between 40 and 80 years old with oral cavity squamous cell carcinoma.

CDR3: CASSWRTMEETQYF. For the CDR3, the DNA is TGTGCCAGCAGCTGGAGGACGATGGAAGAGACCCAGTACTTC. The chain combines TRBV7-2 with TRBJ2-5; D is possibly TRBD2 (5 bases). This CDR3 comprises 14 residues. CDR1 SGHTA and CDR2 FQGNSA come from the germline V gene. Trimming took off 4 bases at V and 3 bases at J, with 12 bases between the two ends.

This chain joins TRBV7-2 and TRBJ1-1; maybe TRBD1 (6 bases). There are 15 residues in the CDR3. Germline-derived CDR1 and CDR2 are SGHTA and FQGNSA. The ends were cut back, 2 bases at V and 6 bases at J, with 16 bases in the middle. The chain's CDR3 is CASSLWGLTGSEAFF. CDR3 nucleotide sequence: TGTGCCAGCAGCTTATGGGGGCTAACGGGCTCTGAAGCTTTCTTT.

CDR3 DNA: TGTGCCATGAGACCAGGGGATTCCTACGAGCAGTACTTC. Translating it yields CAMRPGDSYEQYF. The V call is TRBV10-3, the J call TRBJ2-7; weak D call: TRBD1 (6 bases). The CDR3 extends over 13 amino acids. Per germline, CDR1 ENHRY and CDR2 SYGVKD. With 9 bases removed from V and 1 base from J, the gap between germline ends came to 13 bases.

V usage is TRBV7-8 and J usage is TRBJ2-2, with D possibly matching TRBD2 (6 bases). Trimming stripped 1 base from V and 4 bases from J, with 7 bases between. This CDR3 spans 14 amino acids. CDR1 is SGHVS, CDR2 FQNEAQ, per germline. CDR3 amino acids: CASSLERATGELFF. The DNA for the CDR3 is TGTGCCAGCAGCTTAGAGCGGGCCACCGGGGAGCTGTTTTTT.

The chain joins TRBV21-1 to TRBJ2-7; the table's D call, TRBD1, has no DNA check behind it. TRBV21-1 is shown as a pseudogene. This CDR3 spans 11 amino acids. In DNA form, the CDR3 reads TGTGCCAGCAGCGAGGACACAAAGCAGTACTTC. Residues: CASSEDTKQYF.

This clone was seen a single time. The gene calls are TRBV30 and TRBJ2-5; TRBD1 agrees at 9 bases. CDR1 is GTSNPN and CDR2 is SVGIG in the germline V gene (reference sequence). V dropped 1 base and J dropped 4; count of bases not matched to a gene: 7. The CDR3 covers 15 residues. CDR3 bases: TGTGCCTGGAGTGGGGGGGACAGGGTCCGAGAGACCCAGTACTTC. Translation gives CAWSGGDRVRETQYF.

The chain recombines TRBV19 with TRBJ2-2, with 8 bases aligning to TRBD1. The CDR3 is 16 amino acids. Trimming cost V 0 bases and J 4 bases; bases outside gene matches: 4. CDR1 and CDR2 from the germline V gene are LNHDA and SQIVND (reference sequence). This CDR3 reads CASSIDRGRVTGELFF. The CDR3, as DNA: TGTGCCAGTAGTATAGACAGGGGGCGGGTCACCGGGGAGCTGTTTTTT.

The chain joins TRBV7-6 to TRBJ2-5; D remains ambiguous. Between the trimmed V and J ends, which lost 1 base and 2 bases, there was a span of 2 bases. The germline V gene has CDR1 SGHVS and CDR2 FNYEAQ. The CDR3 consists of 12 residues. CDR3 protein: CASSLVQETQYF. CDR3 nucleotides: TGTGCCAGCAGCTTAGTTCAAGAGACCCAGTACTTC.

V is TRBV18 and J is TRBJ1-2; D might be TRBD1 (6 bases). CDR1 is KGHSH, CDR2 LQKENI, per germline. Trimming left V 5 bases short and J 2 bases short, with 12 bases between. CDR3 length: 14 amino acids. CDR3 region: CASSTSGQNYGYTF. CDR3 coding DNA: TGTGCCAGCTCAACCTCCGGACAGAACTATGGCTACACCTTC. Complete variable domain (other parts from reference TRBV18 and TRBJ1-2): NAGVMQNPRHLVRRRGQEARLRCSPMKGHSHVYWYRQLPEEGLKFMVYLQKENIIDESGMPKERFSAEFPKEGPSILRIQQVVRGDSAAYFCASSTSGQNYGYTFGSGTRLTVV.

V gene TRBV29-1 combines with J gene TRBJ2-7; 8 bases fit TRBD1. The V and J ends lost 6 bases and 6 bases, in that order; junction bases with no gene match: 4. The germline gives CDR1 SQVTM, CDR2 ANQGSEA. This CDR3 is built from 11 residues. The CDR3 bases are TGCAGCGTAGCCGGGACAGGCGAGCAGTACTTC. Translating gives CSVAGTGEQYF.

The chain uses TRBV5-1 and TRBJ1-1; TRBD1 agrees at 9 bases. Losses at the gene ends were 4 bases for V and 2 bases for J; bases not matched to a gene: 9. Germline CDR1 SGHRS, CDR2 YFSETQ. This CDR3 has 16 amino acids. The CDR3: CASSALTGGKNTEAFF. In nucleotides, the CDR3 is TGCGCCAGCAGCGCCCTGACAGGGGGGAAAAACACTGAAGCTTTCTTT.

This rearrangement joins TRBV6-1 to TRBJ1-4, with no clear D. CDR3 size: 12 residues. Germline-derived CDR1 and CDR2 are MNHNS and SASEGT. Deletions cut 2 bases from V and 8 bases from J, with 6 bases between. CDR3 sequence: CASSEQREKLFF. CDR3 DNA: TGTGCCAGCAGTGAACAGAGGGAAAAACTGTTTTTT.

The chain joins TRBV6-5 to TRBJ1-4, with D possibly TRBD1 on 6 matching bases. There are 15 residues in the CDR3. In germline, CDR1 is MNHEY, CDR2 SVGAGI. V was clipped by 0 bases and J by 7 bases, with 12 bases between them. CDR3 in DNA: TGTGCCAGCAGTTACTCGGGGGGGGCTTTTGAAAAACTGTTTTTT. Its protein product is CASSYSGGAFEKLFF.

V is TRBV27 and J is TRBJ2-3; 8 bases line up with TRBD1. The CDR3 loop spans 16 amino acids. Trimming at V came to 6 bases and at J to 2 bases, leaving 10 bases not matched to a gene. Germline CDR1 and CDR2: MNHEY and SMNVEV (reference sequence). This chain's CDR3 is CASSRYTGGNTDTQYF. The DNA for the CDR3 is TGTGCCAGCAGCCGGTACACAGGGGGAAACACAGATACGCAGTATTTT.

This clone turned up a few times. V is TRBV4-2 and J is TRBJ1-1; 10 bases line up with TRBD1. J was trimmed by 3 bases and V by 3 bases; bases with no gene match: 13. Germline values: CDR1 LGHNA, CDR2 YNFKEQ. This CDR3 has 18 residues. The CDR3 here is CASSHLPGQGSLYTEAFF. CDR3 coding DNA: TGTGCCAGCAGCCATCTACCGGGACAGGGGTCGTTATACACTGAAGCTTTCTTT.

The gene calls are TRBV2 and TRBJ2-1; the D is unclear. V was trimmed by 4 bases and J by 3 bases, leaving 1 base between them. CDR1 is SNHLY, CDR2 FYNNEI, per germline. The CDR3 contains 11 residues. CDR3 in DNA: TGTGCCAGCAGTGGCTACAATGAGCAGTTCTTC. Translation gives CASSGYNEQFF. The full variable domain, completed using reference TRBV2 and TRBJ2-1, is EPEVTQTPSHQVTQMGQEVILRCVPISNHLYFYWYRQILGQKVEFLVSFYNNEISEKSEIFDDQFSVERPDGSNFTLKIRSTKLEDSAMYFCASSGYNEQFFGPGTRLTVL.

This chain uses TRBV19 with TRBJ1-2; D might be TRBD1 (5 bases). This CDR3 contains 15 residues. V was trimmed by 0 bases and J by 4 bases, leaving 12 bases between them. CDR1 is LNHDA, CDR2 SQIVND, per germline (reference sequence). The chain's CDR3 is CASSIDALDSYGYTF. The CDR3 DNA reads TGTGCCAGTAGTATAGATGCGCTTGACAGCTATGGCTACACCTTC. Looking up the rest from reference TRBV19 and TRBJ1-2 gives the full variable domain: DGGITQSPKYLFRKEGQNVTLSCEQNLNHDAMYWYRQDPGQGLRLIYYSQIVNDFQKGDIAEGYSVSREKKESFPLTVTSAQKNPTAFYLCASSIDALDSYGYTFGSGTRLTVV.

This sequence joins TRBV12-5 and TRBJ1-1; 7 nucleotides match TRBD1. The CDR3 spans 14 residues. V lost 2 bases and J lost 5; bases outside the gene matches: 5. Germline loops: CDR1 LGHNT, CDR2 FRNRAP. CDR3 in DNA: TGTGCTAGTGGTTTGAAGACAGGGAGGACTGAAGCTTTCTTT. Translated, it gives CASGLKTGRTEAFF. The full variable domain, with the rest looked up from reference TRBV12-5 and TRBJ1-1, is DARVTQTPRHKVTEMGQEVTMRCQPILGHNTVFWYRQTMMQGLELLAYFRNRAPLDDSGMPKDRFSAEMPDATLATLKIQPSEPRDSAVYFCASGLKTGRTEAFFGQGTRLTVV.

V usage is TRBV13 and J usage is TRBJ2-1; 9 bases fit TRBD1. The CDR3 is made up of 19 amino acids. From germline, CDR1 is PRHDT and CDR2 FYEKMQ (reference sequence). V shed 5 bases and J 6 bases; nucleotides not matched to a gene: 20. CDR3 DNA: TGTGCCAGCAGCACCGGGACAGGGATTGCACATTTGGGTGGCAATGAGCAGTTCTTC. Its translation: CASSTGTGIAHLGGNEQFF.